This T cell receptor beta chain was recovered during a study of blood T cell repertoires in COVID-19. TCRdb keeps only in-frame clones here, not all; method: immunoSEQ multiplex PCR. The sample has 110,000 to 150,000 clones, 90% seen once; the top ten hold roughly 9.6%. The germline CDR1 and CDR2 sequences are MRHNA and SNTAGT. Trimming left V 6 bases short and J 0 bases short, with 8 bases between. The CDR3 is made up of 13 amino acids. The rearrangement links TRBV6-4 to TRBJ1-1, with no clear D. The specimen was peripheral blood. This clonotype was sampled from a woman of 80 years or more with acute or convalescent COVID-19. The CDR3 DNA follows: TGTGCCAGCAGCCAAGCTATGAACACTGAAGCTTTCTTT. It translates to CASSQAMNTEAFF.